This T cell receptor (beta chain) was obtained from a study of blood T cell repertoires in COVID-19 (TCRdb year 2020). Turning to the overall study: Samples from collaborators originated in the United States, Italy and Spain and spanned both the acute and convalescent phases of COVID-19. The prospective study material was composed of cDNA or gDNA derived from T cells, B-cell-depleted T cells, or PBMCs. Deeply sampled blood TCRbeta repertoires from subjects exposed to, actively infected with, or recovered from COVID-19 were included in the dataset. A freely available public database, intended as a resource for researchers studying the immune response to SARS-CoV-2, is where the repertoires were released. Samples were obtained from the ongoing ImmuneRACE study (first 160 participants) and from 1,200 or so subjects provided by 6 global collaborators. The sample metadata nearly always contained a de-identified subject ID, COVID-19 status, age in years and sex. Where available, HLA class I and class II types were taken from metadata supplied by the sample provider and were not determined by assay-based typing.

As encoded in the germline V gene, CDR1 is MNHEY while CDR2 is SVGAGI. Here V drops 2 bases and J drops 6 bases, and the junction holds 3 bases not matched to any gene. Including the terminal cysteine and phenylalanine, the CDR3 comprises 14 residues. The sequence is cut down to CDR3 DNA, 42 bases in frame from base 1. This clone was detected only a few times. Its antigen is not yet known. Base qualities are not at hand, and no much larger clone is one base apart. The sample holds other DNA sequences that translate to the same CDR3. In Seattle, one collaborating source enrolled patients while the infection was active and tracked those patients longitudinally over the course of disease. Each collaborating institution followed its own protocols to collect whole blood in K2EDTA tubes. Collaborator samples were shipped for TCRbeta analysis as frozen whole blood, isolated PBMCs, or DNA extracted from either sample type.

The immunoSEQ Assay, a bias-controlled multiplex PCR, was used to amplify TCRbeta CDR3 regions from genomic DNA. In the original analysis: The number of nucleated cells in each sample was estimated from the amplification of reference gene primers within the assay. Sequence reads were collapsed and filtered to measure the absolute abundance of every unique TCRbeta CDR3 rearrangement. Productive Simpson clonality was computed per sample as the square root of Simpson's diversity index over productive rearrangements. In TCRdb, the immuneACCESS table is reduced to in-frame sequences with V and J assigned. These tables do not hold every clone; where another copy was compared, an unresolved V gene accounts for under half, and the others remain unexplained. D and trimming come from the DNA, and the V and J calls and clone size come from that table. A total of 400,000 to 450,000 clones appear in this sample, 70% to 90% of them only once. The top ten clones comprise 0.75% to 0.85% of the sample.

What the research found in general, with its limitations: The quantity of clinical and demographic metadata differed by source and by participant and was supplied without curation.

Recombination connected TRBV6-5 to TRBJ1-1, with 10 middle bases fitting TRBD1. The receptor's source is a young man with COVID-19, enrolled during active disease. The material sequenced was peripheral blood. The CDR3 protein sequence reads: CASSYTGQGAEAFF. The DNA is TGTGCCAGCAGTTACACAGGACAGGGGGCTGAAGCTTTCTTT.